This TCR beta chain was profiled in a study of blood T cells in healthy people across ages. Study-level points and caveats: More naive CD4+ cells and higher diversity were found in long-lived than in aged donors.

A second PCR of 7 to 11 cycles used a sample-barcoded 5' primer and a J-beta primer mix. TCRdb analysed the 5' RACE reads with MiXCR anew, one entry per CDR3 protein. The table records 1.5 million to 2 million distinct CDR3 sequences, roughly 50% of them present only once. V gave up 3 bases and J gave up 3 bases, with 11 bases separating them. CDR3 length: 14 amino acids. Germline V gene lookup returns CDR1 SGHTA and CDR2 FQGNSA. Points on this clonotype: The antigen is unknown.

The study drew donors from healthy Caucasian individuals in Russia aged 6 to 90. The sample, 7.5 to 10 milliliters of peripheral blood, was drawn from each donor. Extraction of total RNA produced a minimum of 5.5 micrograms from each sample. Sequencing used blood. The clonotype comes from a woman in her thirties or forties in good health. V and J are TRBV7-2 and TRBJ1-1; perhaps TRBD1 as D (6 bases). The CDR3 DNA reads as TGTGCCAGCAGCTTCGGACAGTTGGACACTGAAGCTTTCTTT. Its protein product is CASSFGQLDTEAFF.